These 24 T cell receptor beta chains came from one sample sequenced in a study of blood T cell repertoires in COVID-19. The repertoire was sequenced with immunoSEQ multiplex PCR; TCRdb's copy has only in-frame clones and lacks some. This table has a few hundred thousand clones, around 89% appearing once. Source material: peripheral blood. Receptors originate from a man aged 18 to 30 who had recovered from COVID-19.

The chain is built from TRBV27 and TRBJ1-2; 7 bases line up with TRBD1. Germline V lookup: CDR1 MNHEY, CDR2 SMNVEV (reference sequence). The J segment lost 5 bases and the V segment lost 7 bases, leaving 10 bases of the junction unmatched. The CDR3 consists of 14 residues. The CDR3 region is CASNSLTGTYGYTF. The CDR3 DNA follows: TGTGCCAGCAACTCCCTGACAGGGACGTATGGCTACACCTTC.

The gene calls are TRBV11-2 and TRBJ2-7; TRBD2 might be the D (5 bases). The CDR3 has 15 residues. The germline V and J ends were trimmed by 5 bases and 6 bases, with 20 bases remaining between them. Germline CDR1 SGHAT, CDR2 FQNNGV. The CDR3 reads CASSQRALSVGEQYF. CDR3 sequence (DNA): TGTGCCAGCAGCCAGAGGGCCCTATCCGTAGGCGAGCAGTACTTC. The full variable domain, in which reference TRBV11-2 and TRBJ2-7 provide the parts outside the CDR3, is EAGVAQSPRYKIIEKRQSVAFWCNPISGHATLYWYQQILGQGPKLLIQFQNNGVVDDSQLPKDRFSAERLKGVDSTLKIQPAKLEDSAVYLCASSQRALSVGEQYFGPGTRLTVT.

V gene TRBV11-3 combines with J gene TRBJ2-1; maybe TRBD2 (5 bases). The length of the CDR3 is 13 residues. The ends were cut back, 4 bases at V and 13 bases at J, with 17 bases in the middle. CDR1 and CDR2 from the germline V gene are SGHNT and YENEEA. DNA of the CDR3: TGTGCCAGCAGCTCCTCGCTTCTGGGGAGACAGTTCTTC. This gives the protein CASSSSLLGRQFF.

The CDR3 is CASSLDRSRATGAHSYEQYF. CDR3 nucleotide sequence: TGTGCCAGCAGCTTAGATAGGAGCCGCGCGACAGGGGCCCATTCCTACGAGCAGTACTTC. The J gene is TRBJ2-7, the V gene TRBV11-2, with 8 bases matching TRBD1. J gave up 1 base and V 0 bases, and 17 bases lay outside the gene matches. CDR1 SGHAT and CDR2 FQNNGV come from the germline V gene. The CDR3 is 20 residues long.

The chain is built from TRBV5-5 and TRBJ1-3; weak D call: TRBD1 (5 bases). The V end lost 2 bases, the J end lost 8 bases, and 11 bases lay between the germline ends. The CDR3 has 13 residues. Germline CDR1 SGHKS, CDR2 YYEKEE (reference sequence). CDR3: CASSFEGADTIYF. The CDR3 region has the DNA TGTGCCAGCAGCTTTGAAGGGGCGGACACCATATATTTT.

The rearrangement links TRBV5-1 to TRBJ2-7, with 10 positions matching TRBD2. Germline V gives CDR1 SGHRS, CDR2 YFSETQ. After removal of 0 bases from V and 4 bases from J, the junction contained 1 base not matched to a gene. There are 14 residues in the CDR3. In DNA form, the CDR3 reads TGCGCCAGCAGCTTGGCTAGCGGGAGTTACGAGCAGTACTTC. It specifies CASSLASGSYEQYF.

The genes are TRBV10-3 and TRBJ2-1; 9 nucleotides align to TRBD1. The length of the CDR3 is 16 residues. Germline V gives CDR1 ENHRY, CDR2 SYGVKD. V lost 2 bases, J lost 1 base, and 3 bases stayed unmatched. CDR3 DNA: TGTGCCATCAGTGAGCCTGGACAGGGGTCCTACAATGAGCAGTTCTTC. It yields the protein CAISEPGQGSYNEQFF.

This chain connects TRBV27 to TRBJ1-1; D is unclear. The germline gives CDR1 MNHEY, CDR2 SMNVEV (reference sequence). This CDR3 contains 14 residues. V gave up 3 bases and J gave up 0 bases, with 8 bases separating them. CDR3 in DNA: TGTGCCAGCAGTTTCCAGGTAATGAACACTGAAGCTTTCTTT. Its translation is CASSFQVMNTEAFF.

The chain carries TRBV5-8 and TRBJ2-3; a weak D match, TRBD1 (6 bases). V was pared by 3 bases and J by 2 bases, with 13 bases between. CDR3 length: 15 residues. Germline values: CDR1 SGHTS, CDR2 YDEGEE. The CDR3 protein is CASSWGTSLTDTQYF. The CDR3 DNA sequence: TGTGCCAGCAGCTGGGGGACATCCCTCACAGATACGCAGTATTTT.

V usage is TRBV19 and J usage is TRBJ1-2, with a weak D call TRBD1 (6 bases). The CDR3 runs to 13 residues. The V gene's germline CDR1 is LNHDA and CDR2 SQIVND (reference sequence). V lost 8 bases and J 5 bases, leaving 15 bases between the germline ends. In nucleotides, the CDR3 is TGTGCCAGTGGACGGGACACGCCTTATGGCTACACCTTC. Amino acids: CASGRDTPYGYTF.

J is TRBJ2-7 and V is TRBV11-2; 8 nucleotides match TRBD1. V was pared by 3 bases and J by 7 bases, with 8 bases of the junction left unmatched. The CDR3 has 14 residues. From germline, CDR1 is SGHAT and CDR2 FQNNGV. CDR3 coding DNA: TGTGCCAGCAGCTTGGAACAGGGGGAGCGGGAGCAGTACTTC. It specifies CASSLEQGEREQYF.

The genes are TRBV27 and TRBJ1-2; TRBD1 agrees at 8 bases. Unmatched junction bases numbered 5, after V lost 3 bases and J lost 2 bases. The CDR3 has 15 residues. Germline CDR1 reads MNHEY; CDR2 reads SMNVEV (reference sequence). The CDR3 coding sequence is TGTGCCAGCAGTTTTGACAGGGGACCCAACTATGGCTACACCTTC. It translates to CASSFDRGPNYGYTF.

The chain employs TRBV5-6 and TRBJ1-5; 8 positions agree with TRBD1. The J segment lost 5 bases and the V segment lost 4 bases, leaving 11 bases of the junction unmatched. The CDR3 is 16 residues long. Germline assignment: CDR1 SGHDT and CDR2 YYEEEE. The CDR3 DNA reads TGTGCCAGCAGCCTACGGACAGGGAGGGCGCATCAGCCCCAGCATTTT. This encodes CASSLRTGRAHQPQHF.

The chain is built from TRBV6-2 or TRBV6-3 and TRBJ2-2; a possible D gene is TRBD1 (6 bases). Germline V gives CDR1 MNHEY, CDR2 SVGEGT. The CDR3 sequence is 15 residues long. V shed 4 bases and J shed 0 bases, with 9 bases lying between them. In DNA form, the CDR3 reads TGTGCCAGCAGTTTTGAGGGGGCGAACACCGGGGAGCTGTTTTTT. Protein product: CASSFEGANTGELFF.

In its sample, this clone was seen once. The chain is built from TRBV19 and TRBJ1-1; TRBD1 matches 7 bases. In germline, CDR1 is LNHDA, CDR2 SQIVND (reference sequence). CDR3 length: 15 amino acids. J lost 0 bases, V lost 3 bases, and 4 bases had no gene match. This CDR3 reads CASSMGQLMNTEAFF. DNA of the CDR3: TGTGCCAGTAGTATGGGACAGTTAATGAACACTGAAGCTTTCTTT.

This chain connects TRBV7-9 to TRBJ2-5; the match to TRBD2 covers 8 bases. J was trimmed by 2 bases and V by 2 bases; bases with no gene match: 1. CDR3 length equals 14 residues. CDR1 is SEHNR, CDR2 FQNEAQ, per germline (reference sequence). CDR3 DNA: TGTGCCAGCAGCTTATTAGCGGGACAAGAGACCCAGTACTTC. Its translation: CASSLLAGQETQYF.

The chain couples TRBV10-3 to TRBJ2-6; D possibly corresponds to TRBD2 (5 bases). Per the germline V gene, CDR1 is ENHRY and CDR2 is SYGVKD. Trimming took off 5 bases at V and 0 bases at J, with 8 bases between the two ends. The CDR3 sequence is 15 residues long. The CDR3 DNA reads TGTGCCATCAGTTCGGGGATCTCTGGGGCCAACGTCCTGACTTTC. This translates into CAISSGISGANVLTF.

This rearrangement joins TRBV6-5 to TRBJ1-5; weak D call: TRBD1 (6 bases). The CDR3 has 14 residues. V was shortened by 5 bases and J by 6 bases, with 14 bases between the two germline ends. Per germline, CDR1 MNHEY and CDR2 SVGAGI. The CDR3 coding sequence is TGTGCCAGCAGTCCACAGGGCCCTATTCAGCCCCAGCATTTT. Its translation is CASSPQGPIQPQHF.

The chain carries TRBV5-6 and TRBJ2-7; D possibly corresponds to TRBD1 (5 bases). The CDR3 runs to 14 residues. Trimming stripped 5 bases from V and 3 bases from J, with 15 bases between. Germline V lookup: CDR1 SGHDT, CDR2 YYEEEE. This CDR3 reads CASSSHLQGYEQYF. CDR3 DNA sequence: TGTGCCAGCAGTTCCCATCTGCAGGGCTACGAGCAGTACTTC.

This chain links TRBV7-9 with TRBJ1-1; 9 bases align to TRBD1. The CDR3 consists of 14 residues. The ends lost 5 bases at V and 3 bases at J; junction bases unmatched: 4. The germline V gene encodes CDR1 SEHNR and CDR2 FQNEAQ (reference sequence). The CDR3 is CASSRDREHTEAFF. The CDR3 nucleotides read TGTGCCAGCAGCCGGGACAGGGAACACACTGAAGCTTTCTTT.

The chain uses TRBV9 and TRBJ1-2; 8 bases map to TRBD1. Germline-derived CDR1 and CDR2 are SGDLS and YYNGEE. The CDR3 length is 16 residues. V shed 2 bases, J shed 7 bases, and the junction held 13 bases outside the gene matches. CDR3: CASSVTPGTGGIGYTF. The CDR3 DNA sequence: TGTGCCAGCAGCGTTACACCCGGGACAGGCGGAATTGGCTACACCTTC.

This clone occurred once. The chain recombines TRBV9 with TRBJ2-2; possible D gene TRBD1, 5 bases. V gave up 2 bases and J gave up 1 base, with 9 bases separating them. The germline V gene has CDR1 SGDLS and CDR2 YYNGEE. CDR3 length: 15 residues. The CDR3 nucleotides are TGTGCCAGCAGCGTGGAGACAGTGAACACCGGGGAGCTGTTTTTT. It specifies CASSVETVNTGELFF.

V gene TRBV5-1 combines with J gene TRBJ2-7; a possible D gene is TRBD2 (5 bases). CDR3 length equals 15 residues. The V end lost 4 bases, the J end lost 0 bases, and 14 bases lay between the germline ends. Germline loops: CDR1 SGHRS, CDR2 YFSETQ. The CDR3 sequence: CASSTLLGSSYEQYF. CDR3 nucleotides: TGCGCCAGCAGCACACTATTAGGGAGCTCCTACGAGCAGTACTTC.

The V and J genes are TRBV15 and TRBJ2-5; perhaps TRBD2 as D (7 bases). Germline V gene lookup returns CDR1 LNHNV and CDR2 YYDKDF (reference sequence). Trimming removed 0 bases from V and 4 bases from J, with 18 bases in between. This CDR3 has 17 residues. CDR3 DNA sequence: TGTGCCACCAGCAGAGATCATCCTAGCGGAGGGGGAGAGACCCAGTACTTC. Amino acid sequence: CATSRDHPSGGGETQYF. Complete variable domain (other parts from reference TRBV15 and TRBJ2-5): DAMVIQNPRYQVTQFGKPVTLSCSQTLNHNVMYWYQQKSSQAPKLLFHYYDKDFNNEADTPDNFQSRRPNTSFCFLDIRSPGLGDTAMYLCATSRDHPSGGGETQYFGPGTRLLVL.